Below are 20 T cell receptor beta chains sequenced from a single sample in a study of T cells expressing NK-cell markers. TCRdb reprocessed the 5' RACE reads and keeps a single row for each CDR3 protein, giving no DNA. Its table lists a few hundred thousand distinct CDR3 sequences. Sequenced: blood T cells: a sorted CD56 or NKG2C T cell subset, CD4+ or CD8+ T cells, or bulk PBMC T cells (not recorded which). The receptors were sampled from a man between 18 and 35 years old in good health.

V gene TRBV7-6 combines with J gene TRBJ2-2; with no DNA, the TCRdb D assignment of TRBD1 cannot be verified. The CDR3 is 15 residues long. Germline CDR1 reads SGHVS; CDR2 reads FNYEAQ. CDR3 sequence: CASSLSGPGAGELFF.

The CDR3 loop reads CASSWDRALSYNEQFF. This chain connects TRBV6-5 to TRBJ2-1; without DNA, the TCRdb call of TRBD1 cannot be checked. Germline assignment: CDR1 MNHEY and CDR2 SVGAGI. This CDR3 has 16 residues.

This chain links TRBV24-1 with TRBJ1-5. The CDR3 is 13 amino acids. The germline CDR1 and CDR2 sequences are KGHDR and SFDVKD. The CDR3 reads CATRDSPDQPQHF.

CDR3 loop: CASSQVLGRGETQYF. This sequence joins TRBV14 and TRBJ2-5; checking the TCRdb D call of TRBD1 is not possible without DNA. The length of the CDR3 is 15 residues. The germline gives CDR1 SGHDN, CDR2 FVKESK.

The CDR3: CSARVGTGSNEQFF. The V and J genes are TRBV20-1 and TRBJ2-1; TCRdb picks TRBD1, but there is no DNA to check that call. The CDR3 totals 14 residues. CDR1 and CDR2 from the germline V gene are DFQATT and SNEGSKA (reference sequence).

J is TRBJ2-2 and V is TRBV6-1; the TRBD2 assignment by TCRdb is unverifiable without DNA. This CDR3 comprises 15 residues. Germline V gene sequence: CDR1 MNHNS, CDR2 SASEGT. The CDR3: CASSRAGVGVGELFF.

The V and J genes are TRBV30 and TRBJ2-1. Germline V gene sequence: CDR1 GTSNPN, CDR2 SVGIG (reference sequence). This CDR3 spans 16 amino acids. The CDR3 region is CAWSDNPMSSYNEQFF.

V is TRBV6-1 and J is TRBJ2-5; no DNA is available, so the TRBD2 call from TCRdb remains unchecked. CDR3 size: 15 residues. Germline V gives CDR1 MNHNS, CDR2 SASEGT. The CDR3 spells CASSARTSAQETQYF.

The rearrangement joins TRBV7-2 to TRBJ2-7; TCRdb names TRBD1, which stays unverified in the absence of DNA. The CDR3 covers 16 residues. From germline, CDR1 is SGHTA and CDR2 FQGNSA. CDR3 amino acids: CASSLRSGDGAYEQYF.

The rearrangement uses TRBV7-9 and TRBJ1-6. Germline V CDR1 and CDR2: SEHNR, FQNEAQ (reference sequence). The CDR3 runs to 13 residues. The CDR3: CASSPQDNSPLHF.

V usage is TRBV11-2 and J usage is TRBJ2-5; TCRdb picks TRBD1, but there is no DNA to check that call. Germline CDR1 is SGHAT and CDR2 is FQNNGV. The CDR3 extends over 13 amino acids. CDR3 loop: CASSRGVGETQYF.

This chain connects TRBV15 to TRBJ2-1. Germline-derived CDR1 and CDR2 are LNHNV and YYDKDF (reference sequence). The CDR3 consists of 16 residues. The CDR3 sequence: CATSRDSAGGNNEQFF.

The V and J genes are TRBV7-9 and TRBJ1-1. The germline CDR1 and CDR2 sequences are SEHNR and FQNEAQ (reference sequence). This CDR3 region has 15 residues. The CDR3 protein is CASSLHGGLGTEAFF.

The genes are TRBV10-3 and TRBJ1-5; TCRdb's D call of TRBD1 is untestable without DNA. CDR1 is ENHRY, CDR2 SYGVKD, per germline. CDR3 length equals 14 residues. The CDR3 loop reads CAISESQGTQPQHF.

This chain connects TRBV29-1 to TRBJ2-1; TCRdb lists TRBD1, though no DNA is available to test this call. From germline, CDR1 is SQVTM and CDR2 ANQGSEA. The CDR3 is made up of 18 amino acids. The CDR3 here is CSVHGTVSGISSFNEQFF.

This chain connects TRBV12-3 or TRBV12-4 to TRBJ2-7; TCRdb calls TRBD1, which cannot be checked without DNA. The CDR3 extends over 12 amino acids. The CDR3 sequence is CASSLWTNEQYF.

The rearrangement uses TRBV6-5 and TRBJ2-3. Germline CDR1 and CDR2: MNHEY and SVGAGI. The length of the CDR3 is 13 residues. CDR3 sequence: CASSYSRGGTQYF.

The chain carries TRBV5-6 and TRBJ2-1; the TCRdb call, TRBD2, lacks DNA for checking. The CDR3 sequence is 17 residues long. Germline V gives CDR1 SGHDT, CDR2 YYEEEE. The CDR3 is CASSRGRQSPSYNEQFF. The entire variable domain, with the rest obtained from reference TRBV5-6 and TRBJ2-1, is as follows: DAGVTQSPTHLIKTRGQQVTLRCSPKSGHDTVSWYQQALGQGPQFIFQYYEEEERQRGNFPDRFSGHQFPNYSSELNVNALLLGDSALYLCASSRGRQSPSYNEQFFGPGTRLTVL.

This CDR3 reads CASSVGQNSLSNQPQHF. The V call is TRBV6-1, the J call TRBJ1-5; the D call from TCRdb, TRBD1, cannot be confirmed without DNA. The CDR3 is made up of 17 amino acids. The germline V gene has CDR1 MNHNS and CDR2 SASEGT.

V gene TRBV9 combines with J gene TRBJ2-7; the TRBD1 assignment by TCRdb is unverifiable without DNA. The CDR3 runs 14 residues. CDR1 SGDLS and CDR2 YYNGEE come from the germline V gene. CDR3 sequence: CASSVGGRGGEQYF.